One and the same sample provided the 16 T cell receptor beta chains below, sequenced in a study of OX40 agonist ivuxolimab in advanced cancers. Repertoires were generated with immunoSEQ multiplex PCR, while TCRdb's copy carries only in-frame clones and drops some. Among about 76,000 clones listed, about 89% were seen once. The sample consisted of CD4+ or CD8+ T cells sorted from blood, taken in a trial of the OX40 agonist ivuxolimab. These receptor sequences come from an adult with an advanced solid tumor such as melanoma, head and neck, liver or kidney cancer.

J is TRBJ1-3 and V is TRBV2, with D perhaps TRBD1 (5 bases). The CDR3 sequence is 15 residues long. Germline V gene sequence: CDR1 SNHLY, CDR2 FYNNEI. Between the trimmed V and J ends, which lost 7 bases and 0 bases, there was a span of 13 bases. The CDR3 sequence is CASMGLGPSGNTIYF. The CDR3 DNA is TGTGCCAGCATGGGGCTCGGACCCTCTGGAAACACCATATATTTT.

This chain uses TRBV11-2 with TRBJ2-1; the match to TRBD1 covers 12 bases. Germline lookup yields CDR1 SGHAT and CDR2 FQNNGV. The CDR3 length is 19 residues. V lost 2 bases to trimming and J lost 7 bases; unmatched junction nucleotides: 15. Written as DNA, the CDR3 is TGTGCCAGCAGCTTATCCGGGACAGGGGGCGGAGGAGTATGGAATGAGCAGTTCTTC. Translating gives CASSLSGTGGGGVWNEQFF.

The chain carries TRBV2 and TRBJ2-7, with a weak D call TRBD2 (7 bases). Germline CDR1 and CDR2: SNHLY and FYNNEI. The CDR3 has 12 residues. Trimming stripped 7 bases from V and 7 bases from J, with 14 bases between. CDR3 DNA sequence: TGTGCCAGCACCGGGGGGCTGGGTGAGCAGTACTTC. As protein: CASTGGLGEQYF. Full variable domain (outside the CDR3, taken from reference TRBV2 and TRBJ2-7): EPEVTQTPSHQVTQMGQEVILRCVPISNHLYFYWYRQILGQKVEFLVSFYNNEISEKSEIFDDQFSVERPDGSNFTLKIRSTKLEDSAMYFCASTGGLGEQYFGPGTRLTVT.

This clone appeared once. The V call is TRBV6-6, the J call TRBJ1-2; D is possibly TRBD1 (6 bases). Between the trimmed V and J ends, which lost 8 bases and 4 bases, there was a span of 14 bases. CDR3 size: 13 residues. CDR1 MNHNY and CDR2 SVGAGI come from the germline V gene (reference sequence). For the CDR3, the DNA is TGTGCCAGCGGGAAACAGGGCTTCTATGGCTACACCTTC. It is translated as CASGKQGFYGYTF.

CDR3 coding DNA: TGTGCCAGCAGTTACTCTGGATATAATGAGCAGTTCTTC. Amino acid sequence: CASSYSGYNEQFF. The chain employs TRBV6-5 and TRBJ2-1, with unresolved D. This CDR3 has 13 amino acids. Germline CDR1 reads MNHEY; CDR2 reads SVGAGI. V lost 0 bases and J 7 bases, leaving 7 bases between the germline ends.

The chain uses TRBV28 and TRBJ2-7, with 7 bases matching TRBD1. Germline V CDR1 and CDR2: MDHEN, SYDVKM. V shed 7 bases, J shed 2 bases, and the junction held 5 bases outside the gene matches. This CDR3 is 13 amino acids long. CDR3 sequence (DNA): TGTGCCAGCAAGGGGACAGCCACCTACGAGCAGTACTTC. Protein sequence: CASKGTATYEQYF.

The V call is TRBV27, the J call TRBJ1-5; the D gene is possibly TRBD1 (5 bases). Trimming removed 3 bases from V and 2 bases from J, with 11 bases in between. Looked up from germline, CDR1 is MNHEY and CDR2 is SMNVEV (reference sequence). The CDR3 covers 15 residues. Here the CDR3 DNA reads TGTGCCAGCAGTTTTGCCAGGGATGGCAATCAGCCCCAGCATTTT. This codes for CASSFARDGNQPQHF.

This clone was seen a single time. This chain joins TRBV25-1 and TRBJ2-7; TRBD2 agrees at 10 bases. This CDR3 has 17 amino acids. The V gene's germline CDR1 is MGHDK and CDR2 SYGVNS. J lost 1 base, V lost 3 bases, and 9 bases had no gene match. Written as DNA, the CDR3 is TGTGCCAGCAGTGATAGAACTAGCGGGACAAATTCCTACGAGCAGTACTTC. Encoded protein: CASSDRTSGTNSYEQYF.

Here the CDR3 reads CASSPGFPTIYGYTF. Here the CDR3 DNA reads TGTGCCAGCAGCCCAGGGTTCCCAACCATCTATGGCTACACCTTC. The chain combines TRBV7-9 with TRBJ1-2, with TRBD1 as a possible D gene (5 bases). The ends were cut back, 5 bases at V and 4 bases at J, with 17 bases in the middle. The CDR3 has 15 residues. The germline V gene has CDR1 SEHNR and CDR2 FQNEAQ (reference sequence).

This clone was found once. This chain connects TRBV7-2 to TRBJ1-2; TRBD1 might be the D (5 bases). V dropped 4 bases and J dropped 8 bases, with 14 bases sitting between them. Per the germline V gene, CDR1 is SGHTA and CDR2 is FQGNSA. This CDR3 region has 13 residues. CDR3 coding DNA: TGTGCCAGCAGCTCGAGTACGGGGGAAGGCTACACCTTC. This encodes CASSSSTGEGYTF.

V usage is TRBV6-5 and J usage is TRBJ1-3, with a tentative D call TRBD1 (5 bases). The CDR3 is made up of 14 amino acids. Germline lookup yields CDR1 MNHEY and CDR2 SVGAGI. V gave up 6 bases and J gave up 7 bases, with 16 bases separating them. CDR3 coding DNA: TGTGCCAGCAGCAGGACAACCTCGGGGAACACCATATATTTT. Translating gives CASSRTTSGNTIYF.

The genes are TRBV4-1 and TRBJ2-7, with D perhaps matching TRBD2 (5 bases). Germline-derived CDR1 and CDR2 are MGHRA and YSYEKL. Trimming stripped 3 bases from V and 1 base from J, with 13 bases between. The CDR3 consists of 15 residues. CDR3 loop: CASSQEDLGSYEQYF. In DNA form, the CDR3 reads TGCGCCAGCAGCCAGGAGGACTTGGGATCCTACGAGCAGTACTTC.

The CDR3 DNA is TGTGCCAGCAGCTTGGAACTGGGACAGGCCTACAATGAGCAGTTCTTC. The encoded protein is CASSLELGQAYNEQFF. The genes are TRBV5-4 and TRBJ2-1, with TRBD1 matching 8 bases. The CDR3 covers 16 residues. Unmatched junction bases numbered 4, after V lost 0 bases and J lost 2 bases. Looked up from germline, CDR1 is SGHNT and CDR2 is YYREEE (reference sequence).

The chain combines TRBV15 with TRBJ2-6; no firm D call. The CDR3 consists of 14 residues. CDR1 LNHNV and CDR2 YYDKDF come from the germline V gene (reference sequence). The V gene lost 2 bases and the J gene lost 1 base, with 3 bases spanning the gap. The CDR3 region has the DNA TGTGCCACCAGCAGACAGTCTGGGGCCAACGTCCTGACTTTC. Its translation is CATSRQSGANVLTF.

The rearrangement uses TRBV7-9 and TRBJ1-1; D possibly corresponds to TRBD1 (5 bases). Germline V gives CDR1 SEHNR, CDR2 FQNEAQ (reference sequence). The ends were cut back, 1 base at V and 3 bases at J, with 12 bases in the middle. The CDR3 runs to 15 residues. The CDR3 nucleotides read TGTGCCAGCAGCTTAGGTTGGGGGGGAGACACTGAAGCTTTCTTT. This gives the protein CASSLGWGGDTEAFF.

This CDR3 reads CASSFRLSYEQYF. DNA for the CDR3: TGTGCCAGCAGTTTTAGACTGTCCTACGAGCAGTACTTC. The V call is TRBV27, the J call TRBJ2-7; D unclear. CDR3 length: 13 amino acids. V lost 3 bases and J lost 1, with 7 bases in between. Germline loops: CDR1 MNHEY, CDR2 SMNVEV (reference sequence).